This TCR beta chain comes out of a study of glioma-infiltrating T cells. The iRepertoire nested amplicon-rescue multiplex PCR amplified TCR alpha and beta CDR3s from RNA. TCRdb ran MiXCR on the multiplex PCR reads and lists one entry per CDR3 protein. The sample lists some 90,000 distinct CDR3 sequences, around 37% occurring once. The CDR3 runs to 15 residues. Trimming at V came to 6 bases and at J to 4 bases, leaving 12 bases not matched to a gene. The germline V gene encodes CDR1 MDHEN and CDR2 SYDVKM. Study-wide results and limits: Above-expected tissue-blood divergence occurred in all gliomas, most in low-grade ones.

This clonotype has a count of ten or more. The antigen remains unidentified. The clonotype was recovered from a human donor with low-grade glioma or glioblastoma, undergoing nonglioma brain surgery, or in good health (not recorded which). Sequenced material: glioma tissue, nonneoplastic brain tissue, or PBMCs (not recorded which). The rearrangement links TRBV28 to TRBJ2-7; 7 nucleotides line up with TRBD1. The CDR3 protein is CASSLTGTDLYEQYF. CDR3 DNA sequence: TGTGCCAGCAGCCTAACCGGGACAGACCTATACGAGCAGTACTTC.